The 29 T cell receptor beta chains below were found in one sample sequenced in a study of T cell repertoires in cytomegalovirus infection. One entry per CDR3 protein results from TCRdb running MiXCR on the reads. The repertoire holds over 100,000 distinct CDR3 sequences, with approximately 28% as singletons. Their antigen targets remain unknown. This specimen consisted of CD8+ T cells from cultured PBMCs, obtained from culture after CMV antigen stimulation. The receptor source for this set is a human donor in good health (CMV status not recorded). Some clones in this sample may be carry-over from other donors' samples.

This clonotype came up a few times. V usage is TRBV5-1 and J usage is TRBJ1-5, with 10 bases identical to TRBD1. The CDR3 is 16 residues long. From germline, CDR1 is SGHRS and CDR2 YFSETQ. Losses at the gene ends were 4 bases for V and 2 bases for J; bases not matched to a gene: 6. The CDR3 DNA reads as TGCGCCAGCAGCGCCGGGACAGGGGCAGGCAATCAGCCCCAGCATTTT. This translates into CASSAGTGAGNQPQHF.

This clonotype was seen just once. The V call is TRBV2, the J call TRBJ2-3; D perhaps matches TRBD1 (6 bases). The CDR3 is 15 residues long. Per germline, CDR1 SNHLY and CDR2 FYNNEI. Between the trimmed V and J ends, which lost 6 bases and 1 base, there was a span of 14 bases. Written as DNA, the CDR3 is TGTGCCAGCAGCCAGAGACAGGTCGGCACAGATACGCAGTATTTT. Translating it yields CASSQRQVGTDTQYF.

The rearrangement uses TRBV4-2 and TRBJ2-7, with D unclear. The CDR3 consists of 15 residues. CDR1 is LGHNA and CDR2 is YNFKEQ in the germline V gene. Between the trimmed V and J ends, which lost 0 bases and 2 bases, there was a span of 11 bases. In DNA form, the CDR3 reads TGTGCCAGCAGCCAAGATCTCGACGGCACCTACGAGCAGTACTTC. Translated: CASSQDLDGTYEQYF.

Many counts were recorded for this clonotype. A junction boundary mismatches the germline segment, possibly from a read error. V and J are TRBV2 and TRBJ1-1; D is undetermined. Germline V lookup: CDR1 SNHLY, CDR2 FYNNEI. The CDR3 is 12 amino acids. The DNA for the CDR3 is TGTGCCAGCAGTCAAGTATGGCTTGAAGGTTTCTTT. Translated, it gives CASSQVWLEGFF.

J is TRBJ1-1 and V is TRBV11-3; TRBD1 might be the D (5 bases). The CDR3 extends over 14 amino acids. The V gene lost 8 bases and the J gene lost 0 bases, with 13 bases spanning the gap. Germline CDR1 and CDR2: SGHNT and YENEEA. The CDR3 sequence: CASFVRGMNTEAFF. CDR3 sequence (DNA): TGTGCCAGCTTCGTTAGGGGCATGAACACTGAAGCTTTCTTT.

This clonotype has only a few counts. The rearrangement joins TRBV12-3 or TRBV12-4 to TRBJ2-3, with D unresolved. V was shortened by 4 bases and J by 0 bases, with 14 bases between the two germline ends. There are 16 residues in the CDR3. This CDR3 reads CASSSTGSASTDTQYF. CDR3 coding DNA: TGTGCCAGCAGTTCGACCGGGTCCGCTAGCACAGATACGCAGTATTTT.

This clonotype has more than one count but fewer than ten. The CDR3 loop is CATSRASLGEQYF. In DNA form, the CDR3 reads TGTGCCACCAGCAGAGCGTCCCTGGGGGAGCAGTACTTC. The chain combines TRBV15 with TRBJ2-7; no clear D gene. From germline, CDR1 is LNHNV and CDR2 YYDKDF (reference sequence). The CDR3 is 13 amino acids. V was trimmed by 1 base and J by 7 bases, leaving 11 bases between them.

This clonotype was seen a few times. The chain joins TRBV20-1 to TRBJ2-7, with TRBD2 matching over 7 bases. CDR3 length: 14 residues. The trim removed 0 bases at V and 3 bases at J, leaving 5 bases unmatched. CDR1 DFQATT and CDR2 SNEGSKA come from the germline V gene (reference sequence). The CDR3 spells CSAREIGDYYEQYF. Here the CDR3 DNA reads TGCAGTGCTAGAGAAATCGGGGACTACTACGAGCAGTACTTC.

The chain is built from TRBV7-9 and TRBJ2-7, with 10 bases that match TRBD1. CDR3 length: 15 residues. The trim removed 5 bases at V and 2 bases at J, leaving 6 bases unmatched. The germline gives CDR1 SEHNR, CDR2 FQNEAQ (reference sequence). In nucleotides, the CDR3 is TGTGCCAGCAGCGAAACGGGACAGGGGCCCTACGAGCAGTACTTC. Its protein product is CASSETGQGPYEQYF.

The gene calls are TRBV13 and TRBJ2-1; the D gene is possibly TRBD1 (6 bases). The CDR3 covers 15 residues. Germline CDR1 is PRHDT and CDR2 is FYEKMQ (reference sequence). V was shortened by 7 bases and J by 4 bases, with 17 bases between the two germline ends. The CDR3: CASNAGQHGYNEQFF. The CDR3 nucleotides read TGTGCCAGCAACGCCGGACAGCATGGGTACAATGAGCAGTTCTTC.

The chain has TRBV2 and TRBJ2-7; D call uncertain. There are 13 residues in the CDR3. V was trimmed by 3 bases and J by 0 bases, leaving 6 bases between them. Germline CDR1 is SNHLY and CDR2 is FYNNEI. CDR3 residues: CASSDPGSYEQYF. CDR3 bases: TGTGCCAGCAGTGACCCGGGCTCCTACGAGCAGTACTTC. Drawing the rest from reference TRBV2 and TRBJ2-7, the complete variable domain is EPEVTQTPSHQVTQMGQEVILRCVPISNHLYFYWYRQILGQKVEFLVSFYNNEISEKSEIFDDQFSVERPDGSNFTLKIRSTKLEDSAMYFCASSDPGSYEQYFGPGTRLTVT.

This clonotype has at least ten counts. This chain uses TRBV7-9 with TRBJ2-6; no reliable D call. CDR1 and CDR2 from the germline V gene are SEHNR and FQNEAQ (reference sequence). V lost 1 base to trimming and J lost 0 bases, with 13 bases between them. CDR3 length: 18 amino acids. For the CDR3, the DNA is TGTGCCAGCAGCTTAGAAGGAAGTTACAGCTCTGGGGCCAACGTCCTGACTTTC. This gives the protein CASSLEGSYSSGANVLTF.

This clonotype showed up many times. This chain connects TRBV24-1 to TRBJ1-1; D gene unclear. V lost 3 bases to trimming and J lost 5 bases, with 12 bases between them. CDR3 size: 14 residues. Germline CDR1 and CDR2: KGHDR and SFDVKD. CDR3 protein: CATSDVNDGTEAFF. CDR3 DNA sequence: TGTGCCACCAGTGATGTGAATGATGGGACTGAAGCTTTCTTT.

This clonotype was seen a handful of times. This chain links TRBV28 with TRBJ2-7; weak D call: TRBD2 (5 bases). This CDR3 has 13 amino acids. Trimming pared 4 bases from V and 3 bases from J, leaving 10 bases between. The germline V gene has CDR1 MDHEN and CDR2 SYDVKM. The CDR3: CASSSSGNYEQYF. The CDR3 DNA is TGTGCCAGCAGTTCTTCCGGGAACTACGAGCAGTACTTC.

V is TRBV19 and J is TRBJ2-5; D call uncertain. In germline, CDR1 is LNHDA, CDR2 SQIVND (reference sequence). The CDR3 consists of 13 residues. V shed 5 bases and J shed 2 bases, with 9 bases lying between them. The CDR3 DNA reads TGTGCCAGTAGTTCCTTGGAGCAAGAGACCCAGTACTTC. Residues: CASSSLEQETQYF.

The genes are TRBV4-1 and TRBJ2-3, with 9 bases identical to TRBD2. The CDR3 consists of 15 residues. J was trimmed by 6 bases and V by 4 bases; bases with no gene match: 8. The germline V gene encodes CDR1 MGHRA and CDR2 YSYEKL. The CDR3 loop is CASSRGLAAGDTQYF. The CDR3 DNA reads TGCGCCAGCAGCCGGGGACTAGCTGCTGGGGATACGCAGTATTTT.

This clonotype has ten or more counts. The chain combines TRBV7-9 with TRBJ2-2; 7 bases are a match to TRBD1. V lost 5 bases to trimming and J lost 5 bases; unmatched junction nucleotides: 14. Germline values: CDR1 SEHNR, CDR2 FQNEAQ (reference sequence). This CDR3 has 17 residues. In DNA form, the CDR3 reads TGTGCCAGCAGCGCAGTAGACAGGGCCCATGAAACCGGGGAGCTGTTTTTT. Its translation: CASSAVDRAHETGELFF.

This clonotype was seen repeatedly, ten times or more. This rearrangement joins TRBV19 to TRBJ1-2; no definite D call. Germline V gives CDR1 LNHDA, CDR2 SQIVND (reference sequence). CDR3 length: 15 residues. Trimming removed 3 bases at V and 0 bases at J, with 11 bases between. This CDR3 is CASSMAVRTNYGYTF. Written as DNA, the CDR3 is TGTGCCAGTAGTATGGCTGTCCGTACTAACTATGGCTACACCTTC.

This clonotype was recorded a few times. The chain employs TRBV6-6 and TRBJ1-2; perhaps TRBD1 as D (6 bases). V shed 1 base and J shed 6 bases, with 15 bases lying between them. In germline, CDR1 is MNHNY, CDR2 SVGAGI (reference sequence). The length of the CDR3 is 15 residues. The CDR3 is CASSYFTGAVDGYTF. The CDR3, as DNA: TGTGCCAGCAGTTACTTTACGGGGGCGGTGGATGGCTACACCTTC.

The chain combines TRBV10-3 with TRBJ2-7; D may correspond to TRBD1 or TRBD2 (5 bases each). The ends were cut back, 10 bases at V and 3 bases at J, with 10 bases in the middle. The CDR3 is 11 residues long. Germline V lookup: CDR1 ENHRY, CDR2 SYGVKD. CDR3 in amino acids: CANGDGYEQYF. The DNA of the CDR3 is TGTGCCAACGGGGACGGCTACGAGCAGTACTTC.

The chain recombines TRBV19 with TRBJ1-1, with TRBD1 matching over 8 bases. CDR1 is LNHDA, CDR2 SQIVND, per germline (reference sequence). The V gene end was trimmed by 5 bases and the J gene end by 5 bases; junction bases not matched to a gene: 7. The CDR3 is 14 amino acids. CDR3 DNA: TGTGCCAGTAGTCCCGGACAGGGTCGAACTGAAGCTTTCTTT. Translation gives CASSPGQGRTEAFF.

CDR3 amino acids: CASSYGLAGPGDTQYF. For the CDR3, the DNA is TGTGCCAGCAGCTATGGACTAGCGGGGCCGGGGGATACGCAGTATTTT. This rearrangement joins TRBV7-8 to TRBJ2-3; 12 nucleotides line up with TRBD2. J was trimmed by 6 bases and V by 4 bases; bases with no gene match: 8. This CDR3 region has 16 residues. Germline loops: CDR1 SGHVS, CDR2 FQNEAQ. The entire variable domain, with the rest obtained from reference TRBV7-8 and TRBJ2-3, is as follows: GAGVSQSPRYKVAKRGQDVALRCDPISGHVSLFWYQQALGQGPEFLTYFQNEAQLDKSGLPSDRFFAERPEGSVSTLKIQRTQQEDSAVYLCASSYGLAGPGDTQYFGPGTRLTVL.

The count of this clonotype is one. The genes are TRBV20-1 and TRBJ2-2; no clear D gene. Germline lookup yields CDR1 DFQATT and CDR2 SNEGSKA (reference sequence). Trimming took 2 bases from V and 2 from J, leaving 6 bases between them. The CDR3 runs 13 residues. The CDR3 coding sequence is TGCAGTGCTAGACAGCCCAACACCGGGGAGCTGTTTTTT. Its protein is CSARQPNTGELFF.

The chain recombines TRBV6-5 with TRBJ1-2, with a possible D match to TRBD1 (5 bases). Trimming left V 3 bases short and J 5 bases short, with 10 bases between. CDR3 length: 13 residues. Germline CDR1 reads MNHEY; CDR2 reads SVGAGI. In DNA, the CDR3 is TGTGCCAGCAGTTATGCAGGGATGTATGGCTACACCTTC. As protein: CASSYAGMYGYTF.

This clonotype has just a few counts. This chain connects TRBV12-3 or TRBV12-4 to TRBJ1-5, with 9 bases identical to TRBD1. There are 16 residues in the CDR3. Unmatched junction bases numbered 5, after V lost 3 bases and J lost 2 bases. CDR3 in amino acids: CASSFTGGLGNQPQHF. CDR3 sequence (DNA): TGTGCCAGCAGTTTTACAGGGGGCCTGGGCAATCAGCCCCAGCATTTT.

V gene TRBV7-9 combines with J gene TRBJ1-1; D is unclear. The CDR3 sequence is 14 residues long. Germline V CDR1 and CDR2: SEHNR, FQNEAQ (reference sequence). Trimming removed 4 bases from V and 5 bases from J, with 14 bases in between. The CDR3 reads CASSSGGYETEAFF. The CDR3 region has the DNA TGTGCCAGCAGCTCGGGAGGGTACGAGACTGAAGCTTTCTTT.

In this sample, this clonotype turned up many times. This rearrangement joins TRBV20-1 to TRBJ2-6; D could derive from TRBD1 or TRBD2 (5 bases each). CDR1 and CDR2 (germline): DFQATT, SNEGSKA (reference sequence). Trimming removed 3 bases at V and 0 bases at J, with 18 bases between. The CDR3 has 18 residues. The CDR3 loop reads CSASNQGVHFSGANVLTF. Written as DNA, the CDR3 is TGCAGTGCTAGTAACCAGGGAGTCCATTTCTCTGGGGCCAACGTCCTGACTTTC.

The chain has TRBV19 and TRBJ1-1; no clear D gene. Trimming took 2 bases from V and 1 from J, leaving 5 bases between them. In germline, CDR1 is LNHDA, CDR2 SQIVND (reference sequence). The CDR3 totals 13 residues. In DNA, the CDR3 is TGTGCCAGTAGTATAATACAGAACACTGAAGCTTTCTTT. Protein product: CASSIIQNTEAFF.

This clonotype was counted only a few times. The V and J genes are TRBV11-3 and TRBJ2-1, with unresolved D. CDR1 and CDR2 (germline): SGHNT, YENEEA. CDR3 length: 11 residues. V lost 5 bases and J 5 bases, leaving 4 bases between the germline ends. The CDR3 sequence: CASSRDNEQFF. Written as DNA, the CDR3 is TGTGCCAGCAGCAGGGACAATGAGCAGTTCTTC. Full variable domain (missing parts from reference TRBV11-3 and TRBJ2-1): EAGVVQSPRYKIIEKKQPVAFWCNPISGHNTLYWYLQNLGQGPELLIRYENEEAVDDSQLPKDRFSAERLKGVDSTLKIQPAELGDSAVYLCASSRDNEQFFGPGTRLTVL.